The rows below give T cell receptor beta chains drawn from one sample of a study of T cells in Graves' hyperthyroidism and ophthalmopathy. Using its own MiXCR run on the multiplex PCR reads, TCRdb lists one record per CDR3 protein. The table lists about 520,000 distinct CDR3 sequences, less than 25% of them singletons, with approximately 10% in the top ten. The sample comprised blood. These TCRs come from a woman in her twenties or thirties with Graves' ophthalmopathy. The CDR3 runs from the conserved cysteine through the conserved F or W. The D gene is left open where the match is weak. Size values are once, few and many counts, or a class for expanded clones, and some rows have none.

many,-,TRBV28,TRBJ2-5,CASSLWGIQETQYF,TGTGCCAGCAGTTTATGGGGAATCCAAGAGACCCAGTACTTC
many,TRBD1,TRBV20-1,TRBJ2-7,CSAYGARGNYEQYF,TGCAGTGCTTATGGGGCCAGGGGGAACTACGAGCAGTACTTC
few,-,TRBV28,TRBJ2-7,CASSLPNQGFSYEQYF,TGTGCCAGCAGTTTACCAAATCAGGGCTTCTCCTACGAGCAGTACTTC
-,TRBD1,TRBV19,TRBJ2-7,CASSSPGQGTYEQYF,TGTGCCAGTAGTTCGCCGGGACAGGGGACCTACGAGCAGTACTTC
many,TRBD1,TRBV20-1,TRBJ1-5,CSALGQGNVGNQPQHF,TGCAGTGCGCTGGGACAGGGGAACGTCGGCAATCAGCCCCAGCATTTT
-,-,TRBV11-2,TRBJ2-2,CASSLLSGTGELVF,TGTGCCAGCAGCTTATTGTCCGGTACCGGGGAGCTGGTTTTT
many,TRBD1,TRBV20-1,TRBJ1-1,CSARRIRQGWGNTEAFF,TGCAGTGCTAGAAGAATAAGACAGGGATGGGGGAACACTGAAGCTTTCTTT
-,TRBD1,TRBV5-1,TRBJ2-5,CASSTGAAETQYF,TGCGCCAGTTCTACAGGGGCAGCGGAGACCCAGTACTTC
-,-,TRBV12-3/TRBV12-4,TRBJ1-6,CASSDLALPSPLHF,TGTGCCAGCAGTGACCTGGCCCTTCCCTCACCCCTCCACTTT
few,TRBD1,TRBV19,TRBJ2-5,CASSYDRGYPLETQYF,TGTGCCAGTAGTTATGACAGGGGCTACCCACTAGAGACCCAGTACTTC
many,-,TRBV6-1,TRBJ1-1,CASIQGRLNTEAFF,TGTGCCAGCATCCAAGGCAGGCTGAACACTGAAGCTTTCTTT
many,-,TRBV7-9,TRBJ1-5,CASSDSEGVWNQPQHF,TGTGCCAGCAGCGACTCGGAGGGGGTTTGGAATCAGCCCCAGCATTTT
-,-,TRBV11-2,TRBJ2-7,CASSPLSRAGSYEQYF,TGTGCCAGCAGTCCCCTTAGTCGGGCGGGGTCCTACGAGCAGTACTTC
-,TRBD1,TRBV4-2,TRBJ2-5,CASSQPDRGLETQYF,TGTGCCAGCAGCCAACCAGACAGGGGGCTAGAGACCCAGTACTTC
few,TRBD1,TRBV11-2,TRBJ1-2,CASSPQQGSVGGYTF,TGTGCCAGCAGCCCACAACAGGGGTCGGTAGGCGGCTACACCTTC
many,-,TRBV2,TRBJ1-2,CASSEGILGGYGYTF,TGTGCCAGCAGTGAGGGGATTCTAGGGGGATATGGCTACACCTTC
many,TRBD1,TRBV6-2/TRBV6-3,TRBJ2-5,CASSNLPSTGPLNQETQYF,TGTGCCAGCAGTAACCTTCCGTCGACAGGGCCGTTGAACCAAGAGACCCAGTACTTC
few,-,TRBV5-6,TRBJ1-5,CASSLGLYQPQHF,TGTGCCAGCAGCTTGGGACTGTATCAGCCCCAGCATTTT
many,-,TRBV6-2/TRBV6-3,TRBJ2-2,CASSKRGGELFF,TGTGCCAGCAGTAAAAGAGGCGGGGAGCTGTTTTTT
many,-,TRBV4-3,TRBJ1-2,CASSQTTIQGNYGYTF,TGCGCCAGCAGCCAAACTACAATTCAGGGTAACTATGGCTACACCTTC
-,TRBD1,TRBV7-9,TRBJ2-7,CASSFLAGTGWEQYF,TGTGCCAGCAGCTTTCTCGCCGGGACAGGGTGGGAGCAGTACTTC
-,TRBD1,TRBV6-1,TRBJ1-5,CAIGQASDNQPQHF,TGTGCCATCGGACAGGCGTCGGACAATCAGCCCCAGCATTTT
-,-,TRBV6-2/TRBV6-3,TRBJ2-7,CASSYSPGDRATYEQYF,TGTGCCAGCAGTTACAGCCCGGGAGACAGGGCTACCTACGAGCAGTACTTC
once,-,TRBV19,TRBJ1-1,CASSANFNTEAFF,TGTGCCAGTAGTGCAAACTTTAACACTGAAGCTTTCTTT
many,-,TRBV5-1,TRBJ1-5,CASSLAGSNQPQHF,TGTGCCAGCAGTTTGGCAGGATCGAATCAGCCCCAGCATTTT
many,TRBD2,TRBV20-1,TRBJ2-5,CSARWGTSGFQETQYF,TGCAGTGCTAGGTGGGGGACTAGCGGGTTCCAAGAGACCCAGTACTTC
many,-,TRBV29-1,TRBJ2-5,CSVEDGLLQGTQYF,TGCAGCGTTGAAGATGGCCTCCTCCAAGGGACCCAGTACTTC
-,-,TRBV20-1,TRBJ1-5,CSAVHRSNQPQHF,TGCAGTGCTGTTCATAGAAGCAATCAGCCCCAGCATTTT
many,-,TRBV6-5,TRBJ1-3,CASSYSQDSGNTIYF,TGTGCCAGCAGTTACTCGCAGGACTCTGGAAACACCATATATTTT
-,TRBD1,TRBV11-2,TRBJ2-7,CASGTGVHEQYF,TGTGCCAGTGGGACAGGGGTCCACGAGCAGTACTTC
many,-,TRBV20-1,TRBJ1-1,CSASGRTEAFF,TGCAGTGCTAGTGGGAGGACTGAAGCTTTCTTT
many,-,TRBV6-5,TRBJ1-2,CASSPRDNIYGYTF,TGTGCCAGCAGTCCCCGGGACAACATCTATGGCTACACCTTC
few,-,TRBV5-1,TRBJ1-2,CARAPPRGGYTF,TGCGCCAGGGCCCCCCCCCGAGGTGGCTACACCTTC
many,-,TRBV15,TRBJ2-5,CATSNTGRETQYF,TGTGCCACCAGCAATACAGGGAGGGAGACCCAGTACTTC
many,-,TRBV7-2,TRBJ2-7,CASSLELRVYEQYF,TGTGCCAGCAGCTTAGAACTGAGGGTCTACGAGCAGTACTTC
few,TRBD1,TRBV12-3/TRBV12-4,TRBJ1-5,CASSLGGTGLGGQPQHF,TGTGCCAGCAGTTTAGGGGGGACAGGGCTAGGCGGTCAGCCCCAGCATTTT
many,-,TRBV29-1,TRBJ1-1,CSVGSGTTEAFF,TGCAGCGTTGGATCAGGGACCACTGAAGCTTTCTTT
-,TRBD1,TRBV30,TRBJ1-1,CAWSVGQGRTEAFF,TGTGCCTGGAGTGTAGGACAGGGGAGGACTGAAGCTTTCTTT
-,-,TRBV18,TRBJ2-5,CASSPSHPTDQETQYF,TGTGCCAGCTCACCTAGCCACCCCACCGACCAAGAGACCCAGTACTTC
few,-,TRBV4-3,TRBJ1-3,CASSQDGNRVRNTIYF,TGCGCCAGCAGCCAAGATGGGAACAGGGTGAGAAACACCATATATTTT
many,-,TRBV6-2/TRBV6-3,TRBJ2-7,CASSPHYEQYF,TGTGCCAGCAGCCCCCACTATGAGCAGTACTTC
many,-,TRBV20-1,TRBJ1-2,CSARSPVVADGYTF,TGCAGTGCTAGATCCCCGGTCGTGGCAGATGGCTACACCTTC
-,TRBD1,TRBV7-9,TRBJ1-1,CASSPGQGHTEAFF,TGTGCCAGCAGCCCAGGACAGGGCCACACTGAAGCTTTCTTT
many,-,TRBV12-3/TRBV12-4,TRBJ1-1,CASRDGLGNTEAFF,TGTGCCAGCAGGGATGGACTGGGGAACACTGAAGCTTTCTTT
once,-,TRBV24-1,TRBJ2-7,CATSVGSVQYF,TGTGCCACCAGTGTCGGGTCTGTGCAGTACTTC
-,TRBD1,TRBV6-1,TRBJ1-6,CASSTRDRRNSPLHF,TGTGCCAGCAGTACAAGGGACAGGCGAAATTCACCCCTCCACTTT
many,-,TRBV28,TRBJ2-7,CASSFSQGIGEQYF,TGTGCCAGCAGTTTCTCACAGGGAATAGGCGAGCAGTACTTC
many,-,TRBV5-1,TRBJ1-1,CASSGWVNTEAFF,TGCGCCAGCAGCGGCTGGGTGAACACTGAAGCTTTCTTT
few,-,TRBV5-1,TRBJ1-1,CASSVLGAPNTEAFF,TGCGCCAGCAGCGTCCTAGGGGCTCCGAACACTGAAGCTTTCTTT
-,-,TRBV6-1,TRBJ1-5,CASSESGGTNQPQHF,TGTGCCAGCAGTGAATCGGGGGGCACAAATCAGCCCCAGCATTTT
many,-,TRBV20-1,TRBJ2-7,CSAGRDADSYEQYF,TGCAGTGCAGGCAGGGACGCAGACTCCTACGAGCAGTACTTC
-,-,TRBV7-9,TRBJ2-2,CASTVPATPGELFF,TGTGCCAGCACCGTCCCGGCGACACCCGGGGAGCTGTTTTTT
many,-,TRBV9,TRBJ2-2,CASSVVPAGPGELFF,TGTGCCAGCAGCGTAGTGCCAGCAGGTCCCGGGGAGCTGTTTTTT